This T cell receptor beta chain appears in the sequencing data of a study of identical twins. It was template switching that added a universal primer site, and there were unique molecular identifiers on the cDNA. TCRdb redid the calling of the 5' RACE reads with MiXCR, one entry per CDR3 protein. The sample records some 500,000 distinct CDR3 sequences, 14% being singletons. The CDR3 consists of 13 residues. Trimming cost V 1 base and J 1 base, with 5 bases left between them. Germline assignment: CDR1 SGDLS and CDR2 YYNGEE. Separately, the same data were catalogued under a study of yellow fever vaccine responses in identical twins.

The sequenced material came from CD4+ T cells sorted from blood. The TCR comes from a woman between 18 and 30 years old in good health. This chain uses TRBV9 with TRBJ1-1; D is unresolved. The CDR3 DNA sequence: TGTGCCAGCAGCGTAACCCGGAACACTGAAGCTTTCTTT. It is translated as CASSVTRNTEAFF.